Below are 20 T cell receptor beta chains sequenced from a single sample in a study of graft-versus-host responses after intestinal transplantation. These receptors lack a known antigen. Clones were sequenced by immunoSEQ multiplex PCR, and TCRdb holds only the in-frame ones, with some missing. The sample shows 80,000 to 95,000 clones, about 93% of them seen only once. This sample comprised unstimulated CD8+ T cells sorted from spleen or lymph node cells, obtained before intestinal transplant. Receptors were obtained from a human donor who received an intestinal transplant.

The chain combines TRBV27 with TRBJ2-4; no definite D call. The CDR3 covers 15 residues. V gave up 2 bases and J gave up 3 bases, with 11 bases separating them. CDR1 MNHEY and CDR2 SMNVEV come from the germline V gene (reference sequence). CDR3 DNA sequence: TGTGCCAGCAGTTTAGGGGTAGATAGCAAAAACATTCAGTACTTC. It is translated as CASSLGVDSKNIQYF.

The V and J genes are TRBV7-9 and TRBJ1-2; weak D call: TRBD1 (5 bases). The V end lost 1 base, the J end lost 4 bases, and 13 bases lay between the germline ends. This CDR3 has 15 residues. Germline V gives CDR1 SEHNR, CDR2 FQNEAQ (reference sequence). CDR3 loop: CASSLGYFGGYGYTF. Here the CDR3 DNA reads TGTGCCAGCAGCTTAGGATATTTTGGGGGCTATGGCTACACCTTC. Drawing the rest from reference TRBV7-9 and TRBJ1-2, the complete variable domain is DTGVSQNPRHKITKRGQNVTFRCDPISEHNRLYWYRQTLGQGPEFLTYFQNEAQLEKSRLLSDRFSAERPKGSFSTLEIQRTEQGDSAMYLCASSLGYFGGYGYTFGSGTRLTVV.

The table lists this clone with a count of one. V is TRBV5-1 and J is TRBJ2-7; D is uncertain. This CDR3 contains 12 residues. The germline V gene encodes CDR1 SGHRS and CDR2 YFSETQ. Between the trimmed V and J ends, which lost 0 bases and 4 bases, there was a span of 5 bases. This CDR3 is CASSLEGYEQYF. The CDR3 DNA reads TGCGCCAGCAGCTTGGAAGGTTACGAGCAGTACTTC. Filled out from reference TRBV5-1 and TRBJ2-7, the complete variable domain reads KAGVTQTPRYLIKTRGQQVTLSCSPISGHRSVSWYQQTPGQGLQFLFEYFSETQRNKGNFPGRFSGRQFSNSRSEMNVSTLELGDSALYLCASSLEGYEQYFGPGTRLTVT.

The CDR3 is CASSRDSSNQPQHF. CDR3 sequence (DNA): TGTGCCAGCAGTAGAGACAGTAGCAATCAGCCCCAGCATTTT. This chain connects TRBV6-1 to TRBJ1-5, with D maybe TRBD1 (5 bases). The CDR3 runs to 14 residues. Trimming took 5 bases from V and 0 from J, leaving 8 bases between them. The V gene's germline CDR1 is MNHNS and CDR2 SASEGT.

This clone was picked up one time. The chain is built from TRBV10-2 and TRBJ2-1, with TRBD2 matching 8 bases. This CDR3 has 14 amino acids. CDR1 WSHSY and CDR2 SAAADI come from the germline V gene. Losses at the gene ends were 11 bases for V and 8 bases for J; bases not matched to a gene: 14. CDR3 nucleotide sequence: TGCGCCTGTTATCGGGGGGGGCGGGTCGATGAGCAGTTCTTC. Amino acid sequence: CACYRGGRVDEQFF.

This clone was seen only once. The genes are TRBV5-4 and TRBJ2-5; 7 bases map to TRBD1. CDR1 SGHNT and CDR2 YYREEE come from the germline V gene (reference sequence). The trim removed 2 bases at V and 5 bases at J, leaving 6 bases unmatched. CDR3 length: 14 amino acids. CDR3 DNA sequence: TGTGCCAGCAGCTTTGACAGGGATGGGGAGACCCAGTACTTC. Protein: CASSFDRDGETQYF.

The CDR3 loop is CASSTPPYSGPYNEQFF. CDR3 nucleotides: TGTGCCAGCAGCACTCCCCCATATAGCGGACCATACAATGAGCAGTTCTTC. The chain recombines TRBV9 with TRBJ2-1, with a weak D call TRBD2 (6 bases). CDR3 length: 17 amino acids. The germline V gene encodes CDR1 SGDLS and CDR2 YYNGEE. Trimming pared 4 bases from V and 4 bases from J, leaving 21 bases between.

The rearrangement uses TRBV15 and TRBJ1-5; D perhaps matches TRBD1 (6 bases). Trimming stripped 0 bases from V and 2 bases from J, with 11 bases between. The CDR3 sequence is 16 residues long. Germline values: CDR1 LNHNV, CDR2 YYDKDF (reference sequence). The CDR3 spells CATSREGRGGNQPQHF. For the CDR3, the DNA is TGTGCCACCAGCAGAGAGGGCAGGGGTGGCAATCAGCCCCAGCATTTT.

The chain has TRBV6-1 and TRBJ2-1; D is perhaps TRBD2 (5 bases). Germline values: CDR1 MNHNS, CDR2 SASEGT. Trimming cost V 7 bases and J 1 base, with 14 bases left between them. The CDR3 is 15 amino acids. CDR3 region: CASNRGPPSYNEQFF. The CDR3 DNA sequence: TGTGCCAGCAACAGAGGGCCTCCTTCCTACAATGAGCAGTTCTTC.

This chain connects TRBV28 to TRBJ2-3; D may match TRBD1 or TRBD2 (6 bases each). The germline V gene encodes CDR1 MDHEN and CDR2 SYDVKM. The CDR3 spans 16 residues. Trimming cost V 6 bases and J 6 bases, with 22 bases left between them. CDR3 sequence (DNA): TGTGCCAGCAGCCCAGGTAGTGGGGGGCCAAGGGATACGCAGTATTTT. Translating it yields CASSPGSGGPRDTQYF.

In DNA form, the CDR3 reads TGCGCCAGCAGCAGAAGCCAAACCTACGAGCAGTACTTC. Residues: CASSRSQTYEQYF. V usage is TRBV4-1 and J usage is TRBJ2-7; no definite D call. The CDR3 consists of 13 residues. Trimming left V 5 bases short and J 2 bases short, with 10 bases between. The germline V gene encodes CDR1 MGHRA and CDR2 YSYEKL.

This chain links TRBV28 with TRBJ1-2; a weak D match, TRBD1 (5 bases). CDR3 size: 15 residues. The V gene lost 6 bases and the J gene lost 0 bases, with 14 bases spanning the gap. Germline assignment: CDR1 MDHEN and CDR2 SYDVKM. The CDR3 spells CASSDLRVTNYGYTF. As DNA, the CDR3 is TGTGCCAGCAGCGACCTCAGGGTTACTAACTATGGCTACACCTTC.

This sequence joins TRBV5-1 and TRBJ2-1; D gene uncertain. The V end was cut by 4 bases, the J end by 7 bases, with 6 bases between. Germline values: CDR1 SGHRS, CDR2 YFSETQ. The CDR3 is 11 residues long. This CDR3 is CASSAINEQFF. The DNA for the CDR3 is TGCGCCAGCAGCGCTATTAATGAGCAGTTCTTC.

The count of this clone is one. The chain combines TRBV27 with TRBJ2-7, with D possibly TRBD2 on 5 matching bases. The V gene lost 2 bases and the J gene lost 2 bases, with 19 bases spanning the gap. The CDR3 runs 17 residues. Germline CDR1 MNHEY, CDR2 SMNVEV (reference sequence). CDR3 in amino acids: CASSLRLTRVGAYEQYF. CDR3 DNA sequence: TGTGCCAGCAGTTTAAGGCTGACTCGGGTCGGGGCCTACGAGCAGTACTTC.

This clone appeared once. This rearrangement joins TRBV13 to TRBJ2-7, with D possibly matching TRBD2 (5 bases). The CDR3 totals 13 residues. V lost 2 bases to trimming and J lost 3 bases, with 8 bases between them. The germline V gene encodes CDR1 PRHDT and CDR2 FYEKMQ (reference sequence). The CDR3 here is CASSLPGNYEQYF. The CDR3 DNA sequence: TGTGCCAGCAGCTTACCGGGGAACTACGAGCAGTACTTC.

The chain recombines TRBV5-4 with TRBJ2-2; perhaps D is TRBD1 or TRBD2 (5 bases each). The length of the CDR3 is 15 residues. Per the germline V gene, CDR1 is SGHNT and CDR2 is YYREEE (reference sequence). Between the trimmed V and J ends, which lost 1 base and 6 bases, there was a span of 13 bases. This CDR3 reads CASSLWGTHSGELFF. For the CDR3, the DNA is TGTGCCAGCAGCTTGTGGGGGACCCATTCCGGGGAGCTGTTTTTT.

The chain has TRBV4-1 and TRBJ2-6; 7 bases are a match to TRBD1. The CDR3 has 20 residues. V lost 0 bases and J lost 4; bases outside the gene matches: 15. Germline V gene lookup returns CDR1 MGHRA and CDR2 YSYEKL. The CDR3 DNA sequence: TGCGCCAGCAGCCAAGATCCCCTTGAGCAGGGGGTTTCCGGGGCCAACGTCCTGACTTTC. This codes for CASSQDPLEQGVSGANVLTF.

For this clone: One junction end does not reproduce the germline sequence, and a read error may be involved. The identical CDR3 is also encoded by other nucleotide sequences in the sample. The CDR3 nucleotides are TGTGCCAGCAGCCCAGCGGGAGAACTGGGGCAGTTCTTC. It codes for CASSPAGELGQFF. The chain employs TRBV10-1 and TRBJ2-1; 8 bases are a match to TRBD2. The germline V gene has CDR1 WNHNN and CDR2 SYGVQD (reference sequence). The length of the CDR3 is 13 residues.

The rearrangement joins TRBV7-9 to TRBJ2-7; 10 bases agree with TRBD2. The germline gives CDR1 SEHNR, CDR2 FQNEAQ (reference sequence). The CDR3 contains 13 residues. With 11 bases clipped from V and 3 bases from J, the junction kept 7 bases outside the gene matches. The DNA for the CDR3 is TGTGCCGGGACACTAGCGGGGCACTACGAGCAGTACTTC. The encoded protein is CAGTLAGHYEQYF.

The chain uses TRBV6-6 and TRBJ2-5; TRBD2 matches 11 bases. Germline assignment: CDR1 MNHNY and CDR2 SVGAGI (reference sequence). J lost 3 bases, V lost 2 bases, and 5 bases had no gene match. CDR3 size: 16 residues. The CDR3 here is CASSYLGLADKETQYF. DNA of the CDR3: TGTGCCAGCAGTTACCTGGGACTAGCGGACAAAGAGACCCAGTACTTC.